A selection of T cell receptor beta chains follows, all from one sample in a study of blood T cell repertoires in COVID-19. The protocol was immunoSEQ multiplex PCR, while the TCRdb copy is restricted to in-frame clones and leaves out a portion. The data contain some 140,000 clones, about 83% of them singletons. The source material was peripheral blood. These receptors all come from an older woman with COVID-19, enrolled during active disease. Each CDR3 is given with its conserved first and last residue. Fields, in order: V gene, clone size, J gene, D gene, CDR3 DNA, CDR3 protein. The D gene is left open where the match is weak. Size tells how often a clone was seen (once, few, many) or the class of an expanded clone, and some rows leave it out.

>TRBV25-1|-|TRBJ2-2|-
TGTGCCAGCAGTGAAGGGTTAGCGGCGAACACCGGGGAGCTGTTTTTT
CASSEGLAANTGELFF
>TRBV7-6|-|TRBJ2-3|-
TGTGCCAGCAGCTTAGTGCCGGGGGGCACAGATACGCAGTATTTT
CASSLVPGGTDTQYF
>TRBV10-2|many|TRBJ2-1|-
TGCGCCAGCAGGGGACTTAGCTCCTACAATGAGCAGTTCTTC
CASRGLSSYNEQFF
>TRBV19|-|TRBJ2-3|TRBD2
TGTGCCAGTAGTATACCCCGGCTAGCGGGGAACACAGATACGCAGTATTTT
CASSIPRLAGNTDTQYF
>TRBV4-2|-|TRBJ1-5|-
TGTGCCAGCAGCCAAGACCAGGGGATTTTTAGCAATCAGCCCCAGCATTTT
CASSQDQGIFSNQPQHF
>TRBV18|-|TRBJ2-6|-
TGTGCCAGCTCGCTAGAACGGTCCTCTGGGGCCAACGTCCTGACTTTC
CASSLERSSGANVLTF
>TRBV6-5|few|TRBJ1-2|TRBD1
TGTGCCAGCAGCACCGGTTGGACAGGGGATATTGGCTACACCTTC
CASSTGWTGDIGYTF
>TRBV3-1/TRBV3-2|-|TRBJ2-7|TRBD2
TGTGCCAGCAGCCAAGTCCGGGGGGTCGAGCAGTACTTC
CASSQVRGVEQYF
>TRBV4-2|-|TRBJ2-5|-
TGTGCCAGCAGCCAAGTACCCCCGAGGGGGGAGACCCAGTACTTC
CASSQVPPRGETQYF
>TRBV10-3|once|TRBJ1-1|TRBD1
TGTGCCATCAGTGGTGACAGGGGGCCGGTCACTGAAGCTTTCTTT
CAISGDRGPVTEAFF
>TRBV7-9|-|TRBJ1-3|-
TGTGCCAGCAGCTTAAGCAGGTCGGCTGGAAACACCATATATTTT
CASSLSRSAGNTIYF
>TRBV27|once|TRBJ2-1|TRBD2
TGTGCCAGCAGCCCCCGGACTAGCGGGGCGGGGAGGCAGTTCTTC
CASSPRTSGAGRQFF
>TRBV5-1|once|TRBJ2-1|TRBD2
TGCGCCAGCAGCTCGAAGACTAGCGGGGGTCGTGAGCAGTTCTTC
CASSSKTSGGREQFF
>TRBV7-6|-|TRBJ1-1|-
TGTGCCAGCAGCCGCGGCCTCATGAACACTGAAGCTTTCTTT
CASSRGLMNTEAFF
>TRBV5-1|-|TRBJ1-4|-
TGCGCCAGCAGCTTGGCCGGAGGATCTAATGAAAAACTGTTTTTT
CASSLAGGSNEKLFF
>TRBV19|-|TRBJ1-1|-
TGTGCCAGTAGGGACACAACTAACACTGAAGCTTTCTTT
CASRDTTNTEAFF
>TRBV6-6|-|TRBJ1-1|-
TGTGCCAGCTATAGACTGGACACTGAAGCTTTCTTT
CASYRLDTEAFF
>TRBV18|-|TRBJ1-2|-
TGTGCCAGCTCACCAAATAAGCTTAACTATGGCTACACCTTC
CASSPNKLNYGYTF
>TRBV6-1|-|TRBJ2-2|TRBD2
TGTGCCAGCAGTGAACTAGCGGGAGGGCCCGGGGAGCTGTTTTTT
CASSELAGGPGELFF
>TRBV5-6|few|TRBJ1-2|-
TGTGCCAGCAGCTTGGCGGGGGGCTACACCTTC
CASSLAGGYTF
>TRBV9|-|TRBJ2-3|TRBD2
TGTGCCAGCAGCGGAAGCGGGAGAGAGGCAGATACGCAGTATTTT
CASSGSGREADTQYF
>TRBV18|once|TRBJ1-1|-
TGTGCCAGCTCTTGGACGGGAGATGAAGCTTTCTTT
CASSWTGDEAFF
>TRBV19|-|TRBJ2-5|TRBD1
TGTGCCTCCGGGACAGGGAGGGAGACCCAGTACTTC
CASGTGRETQYF
>TRBV6-5|-|TRBJ2-7|-
TGTGCCAGCAGTTCTTTTTCTAGGAGCGGTTCCTACGAGCAGTACTTC
CASSSFSRSGSYEQYF
>TRBV29-1|-|TRBJ1-1|-
TGCAGCGTTGGGAGTCTGAACACTGAAGCTTTCTTT
CSVGSLNTEAFF
>TRBV12-5|-|TRBJ1-5|-
TGTGCTAGTGGTTTGGTACGGAGCGGGCAGCCCCAGCATTTT
CASGLVRSGQPQHF
>TRBV27|-|TRBJ2-7|TRBD1
TGTGCCAGCAGTTCCCTCCCGGGACAGGGGCGTTACGAGCAGTACTTC
CASSSLPGQGRYEQYF
>TRBV6-5|few|TRBJ1-2|-
TGTGCCACCCATCAGGGGTCCGGCTATGGCTACACCTTC
CATHQGSGYGYTF
>TRBV10-3|-|TRBJ1-2|-
TGTGCCATCAGCAGTAACTATGGCTACACCTTC
CAISSNYGYTF
>TRBV7-9|-|TRBJ2-5|-
TGTGCCAGCAGCTTTAGCGGACAAGAGACCCAGTACTTC
CASSFSGQETQYF